Given below is one T cell receptor (beta chain) in context. This entry belongs to a study of T cells expressing NK-cell markers. Study in general: It was from sorted CD3+CD56+NKG2C+, CD3+CD56+NKG2C- and CD3+CD56-NKG2C+ T cells that TCR beta repertoires came.

The CDR3 is made up of 14 amino acids. TCRdb reprocessed the 5' RACE reads, keeping one entry per CDR3 protein, no DNA. The sample data list hundreds of thousands of distinct CDR3 sequences. The receptor was isolated from a woman aged 18 to 75 in good health. The chain joins TRBV12-3 or TRBV12-4 to TRBJ2-7; TCRdb reports TRBD2, a call that lacks DNA to check it against. Sequencing was performed on blood T cells: a sorted CD56 or NKG2C T cell subset, CD4+ or CD8+ T cells, or bulk PBMC T cells (not recorded which). The CDR3 sequence: CASSFGLAGDEQYF.